The 25 T cell receptor beta chains below all came from one sample that was sequenced in a study of glioma-infiltrating T cells after dendritic cell vaccination. Time point meaning: after dendritic cell vaccination, including at tumor progression/relapse. Sequencing was performed with immunoSEQ multiplex PCR; in TCRdb, only in-frame clones are kept and a portion is missing. The data contain 80,000 to 95,000 clones, 85% of them seen just once; the ten biggest clones take up around 9.3%. Source: blood, taken after dendritic cell vaccination. The source is a human donor with glioblastoma.

This sequence joins TRBV7-8 and TRBJ2-7; tentatively, D is TRBD2 (7 bases). CDR3 length equals 14 residues. Per the germline V gene, CDR1 is SGHVS and CDR2 is FQNEAQ. The V end was cut by 3 bases, the J end by 3 bases, with 12 bases between. The CDR3: CASSLGGGGYEQYF. The CDR3 DNA reads as TGTGCCAGCAGCTTGGGAGGGGGGGGCTACGAGCAGTACTTC.

The CDR3 DNA reads as TGTGCCAGCAGCGGAGGGACCGGCACAGATACGCAGTATTTT. It specifies CASSGGTGTDTQYF. The chain uses TRBV7-2 and TRBJ2-3; D perhaps matches TRBD2 (6 bases). Germline CDR1 SGHTA, CDR2 FQGNSA. V lost 5 bases, J lost 1 base, and 10 bases lay in between. The CDR3 extends over 14 amino acids. The whole variable domain, filled in from reference TRBV7-2 and TRBJ2-3, reads GAGVSQSPSNKVTEKGKDVELRCDPISGHTALYWYRQSLGQGLEFLIYFQGNSAPDKSGLPSDRFSAERTGGSVSTLTIQRTQQEDSAVYLCASSGGTGTDTQYFGPGTRLTVL.

This clone was counted a single time. V gene TRBV6-6 combines with J gene TRBJ2-7, with D perhaps TRBD1 (5 bases). V was pared by 2 bases and J by 6 bases, with 14 bases between. The CDR3 extends over 14 amino acids. CDR1 MNHNY and CDR2 SVGAGI come from the germline V gene (reference sequence). The CDR3 nucleotides are TGTGCCAGCAGTTACGCTCAGGGCGGCTTCGAGCAGTACTTC. Its translation: CASSYAQGGFEQYF.

This rearrangement joins TRBV10-2 to TRBJ1-5, with 10 bases matching TRBD1. This CDR3 has 15 residues. Per germline, CDR1 WSHSY and CDR2 SAAADI. Unmatched junction bases numbered 8, after V lost 6 bases and J lost 6 bases. The CDR3 nucleotides read TGCGCCAGCAGGGTCGGGACAGGGGTTGGTCAGCCCCAGCATTTT. Its protein product is CASRVGTGVGQPQHF.

This rearrangement joins TRBV9 to TRBJ2-5, with TRBD2 as a possible D gene (6 bases). Trimming took 0 bases from V and 1 from J, leaving 7 bases between them. CDR3 length: 14 residues. The germline CDR1 and CDR2 sequences are SGDLS and YYNGEE. The DNA of the CDR3 is TGTGCCAGCAGCGTAGTCGGGGGCCAAGAGACCCAGTACTTC. Protein sequence: CASSVVGGQETQYF.

This chain connects TRBV7-8 to TRBJ1-1; D gene unclear. V lost 5 bases and J lost 1, with 11 bases in between. CDR3 length: 14 amino acids. Germline CDR1 and CDR2: SGHVS and FQNEAQ. The CDR3 nucleotides are TGTGCCAGCAGCCTGGAGACGACGAACACTGAAGCTTTCTTT. Its translation: CASSLETTNTEAFF.

This chain links TRBV27 with TRBJ2-1; D might be TRBD2 (5 bases). Germline values: CDR1 MNHEY, CDR2 SMNVEV (reference sequence). The CDR3 is 17 amino acids. The ends were cut back, 2 bases at V and 1 base at J, with 15 bases in the middle. The CDR3 spells CASSLIGSSNSYNEQFF. As DNA, the CDR3 is TGTGCCAGCAGTTTAATTGGGAGCAGTAATTCCTACAATGAGCAGTTCTTC.

The chain has TRBV6-4 and TRBJ2-7; 8 bases agree with TRBD2. Trimming cost V 5 bases and J 2 bases; bases outside gene matches: 17. Germline V gene sequence: CDR1 MRHNA, CDR2 SNTAGT. This CDR3 has 18 residues. In DNA form, the CDR3 reads TGTGCCAGCAGTTCCTGGGGTAGCGGGACTCGCGGACCCTACGAGCAGTACTTC. Its protein product is CASSSWGSGTRGPYEQYF.

This sequence joins TRBV5-6 and TRBJ2-2, with 9 nucleotides matching TRBD1. Germline CDR1 and CDR2: SGHDT and YYEEEE. This CDR3 has 18 residues. With 0 bases clipped from V and 4 bases from J, the junction kept 10 bases outside the gene matches. DNA of the CDR3: TGTGCCAGCAGCTTGGGCCTCCAACAGGGGGCATTCACCGGGGAGCTGTTTTTT. Translating it yields CASSLGLQQGAFTGELFF.

The CDR3 DNA sequence: TGTGCCAGCAGCACGGGACTCAACACCGGGGAGCTGTTTTTT. Translation: CASSTGLNTGELFF. The J gene is TRBJ2-2, the V gene TRBV7-9; perhaps TRBD2 as D (6 bases). V lost 5 bases, J lost 2 bases, and 9 bases lay in between. The CDR3 length is 14 residues. Germline V gives CDR1 SEHNR, CDR2 FQNEAQ (reference sequence).

The V call is TRBV28, the J call TRBJ1-1, with TRBD1 identical over 9 bases. Germline lookup yields CDR1 MDHEN and CDR2 SYDVKM. V was pared by 5 bases and J by 1 base, with 5 bases of the junction left unmatched. This CDR3 spans 15 amino acids. The CDR3 here is CASSARTGENTEAFF. Written as DNA, the CDR3 is TGTGCCAGCAGTGCACGGACAGGGGAGAACACTGAAGCTTTCTTT.

The chain employs TRBV7-9 and TRBJ2-7, with TRBD1 matching over 7 bases. Germline V gene data show CDR1 as SEHNR and CDR2 as FQNEAQ (reference sequence). With 10 bases clipped from V and 6 bases from J, the junction kept 9 bases outside the gene matches. The CDR3 runs 12 residues. The CDR3 nucleotides read TGTGCCACCAGAACAGGGGTGGGCGAGCAGTACTTC. The encoded protein is CATRTGVGEQYF.

The chain is built from TRBV2 and TRBJ1-2; a possible D gene is TRBD1 (6 bases). The CDR3 loop spans 14 amino acids. V was trimmed by 7 bases and J by 5 bases, leaving 17 bases between them. Germline values: CDR1 SNHLY, CDR2 FYNNEI. The DNA for the CDR3 is TGTGCCAGCACCGGGGAAGGGGGGGTTTATGGCTACACCTTC. The encoded protein is CASTGEGGVYGYTF.

The chain couples TRBV19 to TRBJ2-5; D is ambiguous. The V end was cut by 5 bases, the J end by 0 bases, with 10 bases between. The length of the CDR3 is 14 residues. Germline V CDR1 and CDR2: LNHDA, SQIVND (reference sequence). The CDR3 is CASSSLSYQETQYF. For the CDR3, the DNA is TGTGCCAGTAGTTCCCTCTCGTACCAAGAGACCCAGTACTTC.

This clone was seen more than once but under ten times. The rearrangement uses TRBV7-9 and TRBJ2-7; 7 bases fit TRBD1. Germline loops: CDR1 SEHNR, CDR2 FQNEAQ (reference sequence). This CDR3 comprises 16 residues. V lost 4 bases to trimming and J lost 3 bases; unmatched junction nucleotides: 12. The CDR3 DNA is TGTGCCAGCAGCTCATCCAACAGGGGACGCCTCTACGAGCAGTACTTC. Translating it yields CASSSSNRGRLYEQYF. The variable domain in full, with the rest retrieved from reference TRBV7-9 and TRBJ2-7, is DTGVSQNPRHKITKRGQNVTFRCDPISEHNRLYWYRQTLGQGPEFLTYFQNEAQLEKSRLLSDRFSAERPKGSFSTLEIQRTEQGDSAMYLCASSSSNRGRLYEQYFGPGTRLTVT.

The V and J genes are TRBV10-3 and TRBJ2-7, with D possibly matching TRBD2 (5 bases). This CDR3 comprises 14 residues. V was trimmed by 4 bases and J by 3 bases, leaving 13 bases between them. Germline-derived CDR1 and CDR2 are ENHRY and SYGVKD. The CDR3 DNA reads as TGTGCCATCAGTGGCGGACTGGGGAGCTACGAGCAGTACTTC. Its protein product is CAISGGLGSYEQYF.

In this sample, this clone turned up once. The chain joins TRBV30 to TRBJ2-7; 9 bases are a match to TRBD2. Germline CDR1 is GTSNPN and CDR2 is SVGIG (reference sequence). Losses at the gene ends were 4 bases for V and 7 bases for J; bases not matched to a gene: 5. The CDR3 sequence is 12 residues long. The CDR3 nucleotides read TGTGCCTGGACTAGCGGGGAGTGGGAGCAGTACTTC. Translation: CAWTSGEWEQYF.

The rearrangement joins TRBV7-9 to TRBJ2-2; a weak D match, TRBD2 (6 bases). Germline loops: CDR1 SEHNR, CDR2 FQNEAQ (reference sequence). Between the trimmed V and J ends, which lost 3 bases and 4 bases, there was a span of 9 bases. CDR3 length: 14 amino acids. CDR3 region: CASSLREGTGELFF. In nucleotides, the CDR3 is TGTGCCAGCAGCTTGCGGGAAGGCACCGGGGAGCTGTTTTTT.

The J gene is TRBJ1-3, the V gene TRBV4-1; TRBD1 matches at 9 bases. Trimming removed 0 bases from V and 0 bases from J; junction bases left unmatched: 6. The germline V gene encodes CDR1 MGHRA and CDR2 YSYEKL. There are 18 residues in the CDR3. CDR3 sequence reads: CASSQEGGQGHSGNTIYF. The CDR3 nucleotides are TGCGCCAGCAGCCAAGAAGGGGGACAGGGCCACTCTGGAAACACCATATATTTT.

The chain couples TRBV19 to TRBJ2-7, with D perhaps TRBD2 (6 bases). The V gene lost 3 bases and the J gene lost 6 bases, with 15 bases spanning the gap. Germline CDR1 LNHDA, CDR2 SQIVND (reference sequence). This CDR3 has 14 amino acids. DNA for the CDR3: TGTGCCAGTAGTATGGAGCGGGTGTCTGTCGAGCAGTACTTC. Protein product: CASSMERVSVEQYF.

The rearrangement joins TRBV28 to TRBJ2-3; 8 positions agree with TRBD2. Germline V lookup: CDR1 MDHEN, CDR2 SYDVKM. V was pared by 2 bases and J by 5 bases, with 3 bases of the junction left unmatched. The CDR3 length is 14 residues. CDR3 in DNA: TGTGCCAGCAGTTTACGGGGGGGCGGAGATACGCAGTATTTT. Its protein product is CASSLRGGGDTQYF.

The gene calls are TRBV11-3 and TRBJ2-3; D may be TRBD2 (6 bases). V was clipped by 2 bases and J by 1 base, with 10 bases between them. Germline CDR1 SGHNT, CDR2 YENEEA. This CDR3 is built from 15 residues. In DNA form, the CDR3 reads TGTGCCAGCAGCTTACGGGGGAGAGGCACAGATACGCAGTATTTT. Translation: CASSLRGRGTDTQYF. The full variable domain, its missing parts supplied by reference TRBV11-3 and TRBJ2-3, is EAGVVQSPRYKIIEKKQPVAFWCNPISGHNTLYWYLQNLGQGPELLIRYENEEAVDDSQLPKDRFSAERLKGVDSTLKIQPAELGDSAVYLCASSLRGRGTDTQYFGPGTRLTVL.

The CDR3 DNA follows: TGTGCCAGCAGCCTAGGAGGACAGGGCTACGAGCAGTACTTC. It codes for CASSLGGQGYEQYF. The chain combines TRBV7-3 with TRBJ2-7; 8 bases align to TRBD1. The CDR3 spans 14 residues. V was clipped by 5 bases and J by 3 bases; unmatched bases: 6. Germline V gene lookup returns CDR1 SGHTA and CDR2 FQGTGA.

The chain links TRBV11-2 to TRBJ2-3; TRBD1 agrees at 7 bases. Germline loops: CDR1 SGHAT, CDR2 FQNNGV. V was pared by 0 bases and J by 6 bases, with 3 bases of the junction left unmatched. The CDR3 sequence is 14 residues long. In DNA, the CDR3 is TGTGCCAGCAGCTTAGACAGGGGGACCGATACGCAGTATTTT. Its protein product is CASSLDRGTDTQYF.

The chain joins TRBV14 to TRBJ2-1; a weak D match, TRBD2 (5 bases). The CDR3 loop spans 15 amino acids. Germline CDR1 reads SGHDN; CDR2 reads FVKESK. V shed 3 bases and J shed 0 bases, with 9 bases lying between them. CDR3 in amino acids: CASSHWESSYNEQFF. For the CDR3, the DNA is TGTGCCAGCAGCCATTGGGAGAGCTCCTACAATGAGCAGTTCTTC.